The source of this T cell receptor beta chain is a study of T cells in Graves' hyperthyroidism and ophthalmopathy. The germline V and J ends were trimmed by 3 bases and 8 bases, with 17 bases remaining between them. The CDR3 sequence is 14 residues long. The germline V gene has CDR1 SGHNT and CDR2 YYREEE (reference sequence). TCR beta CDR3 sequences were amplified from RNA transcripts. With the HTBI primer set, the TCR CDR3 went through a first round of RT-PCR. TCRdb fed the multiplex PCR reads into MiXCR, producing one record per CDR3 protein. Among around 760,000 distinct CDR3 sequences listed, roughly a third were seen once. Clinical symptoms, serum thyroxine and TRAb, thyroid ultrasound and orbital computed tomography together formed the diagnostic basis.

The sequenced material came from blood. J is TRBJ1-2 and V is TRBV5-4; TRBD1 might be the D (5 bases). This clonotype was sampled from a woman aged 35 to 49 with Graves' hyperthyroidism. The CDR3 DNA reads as TGTGCCAGCAGCTCCTTAGGTGGGACTCCCGGCTACACCTTC. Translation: CASSSLGGTPGYTF.